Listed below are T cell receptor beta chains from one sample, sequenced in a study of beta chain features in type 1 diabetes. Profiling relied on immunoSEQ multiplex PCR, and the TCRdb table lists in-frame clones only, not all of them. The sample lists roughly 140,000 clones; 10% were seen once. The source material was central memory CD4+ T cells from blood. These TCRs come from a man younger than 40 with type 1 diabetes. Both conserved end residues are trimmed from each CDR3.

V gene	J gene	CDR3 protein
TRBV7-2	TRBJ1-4	ASSLGGTNEKLF
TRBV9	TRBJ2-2	ASSVSGAGTVNTGELF
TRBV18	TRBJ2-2	ASSPNARAAGELF
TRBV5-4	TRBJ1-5	ASSWDLLKPQH
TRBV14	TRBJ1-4	ASSQDHPGQGNEKLF
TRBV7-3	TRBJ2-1	ASSPSGPSYNEQF
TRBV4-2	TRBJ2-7	ASSQVGEGYEQY
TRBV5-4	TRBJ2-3	ASSPASGSTDTQY
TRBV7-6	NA	ASSLGSLASYEQY
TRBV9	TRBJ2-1	ASSLSFLTPYNEQF
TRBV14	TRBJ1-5	ASSESGSNQPQH
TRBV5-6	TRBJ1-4	ASSPRTGVREKLF
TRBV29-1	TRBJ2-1	SVSRSGYNEQF
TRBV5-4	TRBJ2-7	ASSTPTSRSSYEQY
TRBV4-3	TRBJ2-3	ASSQQTRDTDTQY
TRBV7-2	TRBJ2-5	ASHQVEGARETQY
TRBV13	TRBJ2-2	ASSSEGASTGELF
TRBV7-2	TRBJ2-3	ASSPQSGGQDTQY
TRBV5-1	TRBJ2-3	ASTGIPTDTQY
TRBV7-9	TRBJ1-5	ASSLQNQPQH
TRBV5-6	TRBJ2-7	ASSFRYTGNYEQY
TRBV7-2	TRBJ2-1	ASSRAGINEQF
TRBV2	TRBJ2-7	ASKRTEPSYEQY
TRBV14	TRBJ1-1	ASSRRDRGYPREAF
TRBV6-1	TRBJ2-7	ASSERGGFSYEQY
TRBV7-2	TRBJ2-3	ASSLRVDTQY
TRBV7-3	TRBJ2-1	ASSSPNNEQF
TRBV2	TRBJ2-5	ASSENGGEETQY
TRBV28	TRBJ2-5	ASSLQGAETQY
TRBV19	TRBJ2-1	ASSTLAGGPVNEQF
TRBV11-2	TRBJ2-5	ASSPWTSGRQETQY
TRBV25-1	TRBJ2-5	ASSDGLGLQTQY
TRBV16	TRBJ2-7	ASSTPGRGRDEQY
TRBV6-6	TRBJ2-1	ASSLAGPPGNEQF
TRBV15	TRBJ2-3	ATSRRDTDTQY
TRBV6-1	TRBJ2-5	ASSGTGGETQY
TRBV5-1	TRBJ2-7	ASSIGQGNEQY
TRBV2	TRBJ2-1	ASRERLAGSYNEQF
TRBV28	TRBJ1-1	ASSTFDSLNTEAF
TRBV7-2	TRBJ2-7	ASSSGRSEQY